The clone carrying this T cell receptor beta chain was seen a handful of times. The antigen remains undetermined. This may come from a read error, since a much larger clone is one base off. These data originate in a study of T cell repertoires in cytomegalovirus infection. Study summary: Well-studied HLA-B-restricted epitopes and recently identified HLA-C-restricted epitopes of CMV were both used in the study. Shared public TCR beta signatures pointed to both CMV infection and a matching HLA type. Study-level findings and limits: Frequencies of public TCR beta families were cumulated, and this identified carriers of CMV plus the relevant HLA. In two of eight donors, the top clonotype was HLA-C-restricted CMV-specific.

TCRdb recomputed calls from the reads with MiXCR, one row per CDR3 protein. Among 900,000 to 950,000 distinct CDR3 sequences listed, roughly 30% were seen once. Germline CDR1 and CDR2: SGHVS and FQNEAQ. The CDR3 contains 15 residues. The clonotype was recovered from a human donor in good health (CMV status not recorded). Some clones in this sample may be carry-over from other donors' samples. The sample in question was cultured CD8+ T cells from PBMCs, obtained from culture after CMV antigen stimulation. The chain couples TRBV7-8 to TRBJ2-2; 11 bases line up with TRBD2. The CDR3 sequence: CAGSPRLAGTGELFF. The CDR3 DNA follows: TGTGCCGGCAGCCCCCGACTAGCGGGAACCGGGGAGCTGTTTTTT. Together with reference TRBV7-8 and TRBJ2-2, the CDR3 gives the full variable domain: GAGVSQSPRYKVAKRGQDVALRCDPISGHVSLFWYQQALGQGPEFLTYFQNEAQLDKSGLPSDRFFAERPEGSVSTLKIQRTQQEDSAVYLCAGSPRLAGTGELFFGEGSRLTVL.